This is a list of T cell receptor beta chains from one sample in a study of blood T cells in healthy people across ages. TCRdb recomputed calls from the 5' RACE reads with MiXCR, one row per CDR3 protein. The data show about 1.8 million distinct CDR3 sequences, with roughly 50% seen just once and approximately 2% held by the top ten. Sequencing was performed on blood. The receptor set was obtained from a woman aged 40 to 50 in good health. The CDR3 runs from the conserved cysteine through the conserved F or W. Fields, in order: clone size, J gene, V gene, D gene, CDR3 DNA, CDR3 protein. D genes are given only for firm matches. For some rows the clone size is stated as once, few or many, or as a class when expanded; others skip it.

abundance: .; j_gene: TRBJ2-3; v_gene: TRBV20-1; d_gene: TRBD2; CDR3nt: TGCAGTGCTAGTCCACTAGCGAGGATAGATACGCAGTATTTT; CDR3aa: CSASPLARIDTQYF
abundance: .; j_gene: TRBJ2-3; v_gene: TRBV28; d_gene: TRBD1; CDR3nt: TGTGCCAGCAGGGAGACAGGGTCAGATACGCAGTATTTT; CDR3aa: CASRETGSDTQYF
abundance: few; j_gene: TRBJ1-1; v_gene: TRBV12-3/TRBV12-4; d_gene: TRBD1; CDR3nt: TGTGCCAGCAGTCCTTCGCCGGGACAGGGTTCGATCACTGAAGCTTTCTTT; CDR3aa: CASSPSPGQGSITEAFF
abundance: .; j_gene: TRBJ2-7; v_gene: TRBV4-3; d_gene: TRBD1; CDR3nt: TGCGCCAGCAGCCAAGGGGGACAGGGGACTCACGAGCAGTACTTC; CDR3aa: CASSQGGQGTHEQYF
abundance: few; j_gene: TRBJ1-2; v_gene: TRBV20-1; d_gene: .; CDR3nt: TGCAGTGCTGGGATGATGGCCGCCTCTAACTATGGCTACACCTTC; CDR3aa: CSAGMMAASNYGYTF
abundance: .; j_gene: TRBJ2-1; v_gene: TRBV6-6; d_gene: .; CDR3nt: TGTGCCAGCAGTTATCAGGGAGGTGATGAGCAGTTCTTC; CDR3aa: CASSYQGGDEQFF
abundance: .; j_gene: TRBJ2-1; v_gene: TRBV6-4; d_gene: .; CDR3nt: TGTGCCAGCAGTGACGCGGGGGCGGCCGGGAAGTTCTTC; CDR3aa: CASSDAGAAGKFF
abundance: few; j_gene: TRBJ2-1; v_gene: TRBV5-1; d_gene: .; CDR3nt: TGCGCCAGCAGCGGGGGGGCAGAAAATGAGCAGTTCTTC; CDR3aa: CASSGGAENEQFF
abundance: .; j_gene: TRBJ2-1; v_gene: TRBV3-1; d_gene: .; CDR3nt: TGTGCCAGCAGCCAAGATGATGGAGCTGTTGAGCAGTTCTTC; CDR3aa: CASSQDDGAVEQFF
abundance: few; j_gene: TRBJ1-1; v_gene: TRBV29-1; d_gene: .; CDR3nt: TGCAGCGTTAATACATGGGACACTGAAGCTTTCTTT; CDR3aa: CSVNTWDTEAFF
abundance: few; j_gene: TRBJ2-3; v_gene: TRBV5-1; d_gene: .; CDR3nt: TGCGCCAGCAGCTTGGGCCCTGAGGGGACGCAGTATTTT; CDR3aa: CASSLGPEGTQYF
abundance: .; j_gene: TRBJ2-5; v_gene: TRBV7-8; d_gene: TRBD2; CDR3nt: TGTGCCAGCAGCTTAGGGGCTAGCGGGCACCAAGAGACCCAGTACTTC; CDR3aa: CASSLGASGHQETQYF
abundance: .; j_gene: TRBJ1-2; v_gene: TRBV7-6; d_gene: TRBD1; CDR3nt: TGTGCCAGCAGCTTAGGGGCTGCGACAGGGGGCAGCTATGGCTACACCTTC; CDR3aa: CASSLGAATGGSYGYTF
abundance: .; j_gene: TRBJ1-2; v_gene: TRBV15; d_gene: .; CDR3nt: TGTGCCACCAGCAGGGGACGGGGCTATGGTGGCTACACCTTC; CDR3aa: CATSRGRGYGGYTF
abundance: .; j_gene: TRBJ1-2; v_gene: TRBV28; d_gene: .; CDR3nt: TGTGCCAGCGCCCGACAGACAATCTATGGCTACACCTTC; CDR3aa: CASARQTIYGYTF
abundance: few; j_gene: TRBJ1-1; v_gene: TRBV7-8; d_gene: TRBD1; CDR3nt: TGTGCCAGCAGCTTACAGGACAGGGCCGCTTTCTTT; CDR3aa: CASSLQDRAAFF
abundance: .; j_gene: TRBJ2-7; v_gene: TRBV6-5; d_gene: TRBD1; CDR3nt: TGTGCCAGCAGTCTCCGGACAGGGATGGGCAACGAGCAGTACTTC; CDR3aa: CASSLRTGMGNEQYF
abundance: .; j_gene: TRBJ1-4; v_gene: TRBV28; d_gene: .; CDR3nt: TGTGCCAGCGGCGGGAGGGGGACAACTAATGAAAAACTGTTTTTT; CDR3aa: CASGGRGTTNEKLFF
abundance: .; j_gene: TRBJ2-1; v_gene: TRBV6-6; d_gene: TRBD1; CDR3nt: TGTGCCAGCAGTTACGTGAGGGGGCCCGAAACCTACAATGAGCAGTTCTTC; CDR3aa: CASSYVRGPETYNEQFF
abundance: .; j_gene: TRBJ2-7; v_gene: TRBV6-2/TRBV6-3; d_gene: .; CDR3nt: TGTGCCAGCAGTTCCCCTCTGGGGCCAGCCCATGAGCAGTACTTC; CDR3aa: CASSSPLGPAHEQYF
abundance: .; j_gene: TRBJ2-3; v_gene: TRBV20-1; d_gene: .; CDR3nt: TGCAGTGCGAGCCGGGACACCTCCACAGATACGCAGTATTTT; CDR3aa: CSASRDTSTDTQYF
abundance: .; j_gene: TRBJ1-2; v_gene: TRBV5-1; d_gene: .; CDR3nt: TGCGCCAGCAGCGTGGAAACAGCCTATGGCTACACCTTC; CDR3aa: CASSVETAYGYTF
abundance: .; j_gene: TRBJ2-7; v_gene: TRBV6-2/TRBV6-3; d_gene: TRBD2; CDR3nt: TGTGCCAGCAGTTACGATACCAGCGGGGGAAAGCAACTGTACGAGCTGTACTTC; CDR3aa: CASSYDTSGGKQLYELYF
abundance: once; j_gene: TRBJ1-1; v_gene: TRBV20-1; d_gene: TRBD1; CDR3nt: TGCAGTGCTGACAGGGAGTGGACTGAAGCTTTCTTT; CDR3aa: CSADREWTEAFF
abundance: .; j_gene: TRBJ1-5; v_gene: TRBV29-1; d_gene: .; CDR3nt: TGCAGCGTTGAAGATGGGGGCAATCAGCCCCAGCATTTT; CDR3aa: CSVEDGGNQPQHF
abundance: .; j_gene: TRBJ2-1; v_gene: TRBV7-9; d_gene: TRBD1; CDR3nt: TGTGCCAGCAGCCAAGGGGACAGGGCCTACAATGAGCAGTTCTTC; CDR3aa: CASSQGDRAYNEQFF
abundance: few; j_gene: TRBJ2-3; v_gene: TRBV21-1; d_gene: .; CDR3nt: TGTGCCAGCAGCTTCCGGGACAGGGAACCCAAGAACACAGATACGCAGTATTTT; CDR3aa: CASSFRDREPKNTDTQYF
abundance: .; j_gene: TRBJ1-2; v_gene: TRBV7-9; d_gene: TRBD1; CDR3nt: TGTGCCAGCAGCTGGGACAGGGCGGGTGGCTACACCTTC; CDR3aa: CASSWDRAGGYTF
abundance: .; j_gene: TRBJ1-2; v_gene: TRBV7-9; d_gene: .; CDR3nt: TGTGCCAGCAGTGGACACCCGTATGGCTACACCTTC; CDR3aa: CASSGHPYGYTF
abundance: .; j_gene: TRBJ2-3; v_gene: TRBV5-1; d_gene: TRBD2; CDR3nt: TGCGCCAGCAGCTTGGCCGGAGTAGCGGGGGGTTTCACAGATACGCAGTATTTT; CDR3aa: CASSLAGVAGGFTDTQYF
abundance: .; j_gene: TRBJ1-1; v_gene: TRBV20-1; d_gene: .; CDR3nt: TGCAGTGCTAGAGATTCGGGTCCAAATGAAGCTTTCTTT; CDR3aa: CSARDSGPNEAFF
abundance: .; j_gene: TRBJ1-2; v_gene: TRBV11-2; d_gene: .; CDR3nt: TGTGCCAGCAGCCACCACAGGGAAAGATACTATGGCTACACCTTC; CDR3aa: CASSHHRERYYGYTF
abundance: .; j_gene: TRBJ1-2; v_gene: TRBV5-1; d_gene: .; CDR3nt: TGCGCCAGCAGCTCTAAGTGGGAGGTCAACTATGGCTACACCTTC; CDR3aa: CASSSKWEVNYGYTF
abundance: .; j_gene: TRBJ1-1; v_gene: TRBV6-2/TRBV6-3; d_gene: .; CDR3nt: TGTGCCAGTCTTGGGGTATCCACTGAAGCTTTCTTT; CDR3aa: CASLGVSTEAFF
abundance: .; j_gene: TRBJ2-3; v_gene: TRBV9; d_gene: .; CDR3nt: TGTGCCAGCAGCGTAGAAACGACAGATACGCAGTATTTT; CDR3aa: CASSVETTDTQYF
abundance: once; j_gene: TRBJ2-7; v_gene: TRBV20-1; d_gene: .; CDR3nt: TGCAGTGCTAGAGTTGACTACTCCTACAATGAGCAGTACTTC; CDR3aa: CSARVDYSYNEQYF
abundance: few; j_gene: TRBJ2-7; v_gene: TRBV7-9; d_gene: .; CDR3nt: TGTGCCAGCAGCGTCAACAGGGAGTGGTCCGAGCAGTACTTC; CDR3aa: CASSVNREWSEQYF
abundance: .; j_gene: TRBJ2-3; v_gene: TRBV20-1; d_gene: TRBD1; CDR3nt: TGCAGTGCTGCCGGTTTAGAGGGGGCCAGGCTCTCAGATACGCAGTATTTT; CDR3aa: CSAAGLEGARLSDTQYF
abundance: .; j_gene: TRBJ2-3; v_gene: TRBV24-1; d_gene: TRBD1; CDR3nt: TGTGCCACCAGCGATTCAGAGACAGGGGGTAGCACAGATACGCAGTATTTT; CDR3aa: CATSDSETGGSTDTQYF
abundance: .; j_gene: TRBJ1-2; v_gene: TRBV12-3/TRBV12-4; d_gene: .; CDR3nt: TGTGCCAGCAGTTCCTCAGGGTTATTGGATGGCTACACCTTC; CDR3aa: CASSSSGLLDGYTF
abundance: few; j_gene: TRBJ2-4; v_gene: TRBV4-1; d_gene: .; CDR3nt: TGCGCCAGCAGCCAAGTAAACCGGGACCCCCAGCAGTACTTC; CDR3aa: CASSQVNRDPQQYF
abundance: once; j_gene: TRBJ2-1; v_gene: TRBV3-1; d_gene: TRBD2; CDR3nt: TGTACCAGCAGCCAAGCTCGGGGGGATGAGCAGTTCTTC; CDR3aa: CTSSQARGDEQFF
abundance: .; j_gene: TRBJ2-7; v_gene: TRBV20-1; d_gene: .; CDR3nt: TGCAGTGGGAAGGACAGCTCCGAGCAGTACTTC; CDR3aa: CSGKDSSEQYF
abundance: few; j_gene: TRBJ2-1; v_gene: TRBV20-1; d_gene: .; CDR3nt: TGCAGTGCTAGCGGCCCAGAGTCCTACAATGAGCAGTTCTTC; CDR3aa: CSASGPESYNEQFF
abundance: .; j_gene: TRBJ2-1; v_gene: TRBV12-3/TRBV12-4; d_gene: TRBD2; CDR3nt: TGTGCCAGCAGTTTACTAGCGGGGCCCTACAATAAGCAGTTCTTC; CDR3aa: CASSLLAGPYNKQFF
abundance: .; j_gene: TRBJ2-5; v_gene: TRBV27; d_gene: .; CDR3nt: TGTGCCAGCAGTTTCTATTCCCGGCCCCAAGAGACCCAGTACTTC; CDR3aa: CASSFYSRPQETQYF
abundance: .; j_gene: TRBJ2-3; v_gene: TRBV7-6; d_gene: .; CDR3nt: TGTGCCAGCAGCTTCCGTCTGGCCACAGATACGCAGTATTTT; CDR3aa: CASSFRLATDTQYF
abundance: .; j_gene: TRBJ2-7; v_gene: TRBV4-1; d_gene: .; CDR3nt: TGCGCCAGCAGCCAAGTGGCAGGTCCGGGGGAGCAGTACTTC; CDR3aa: CASSQVAGPGEQYF
abundance: .; j_gene: TRBJ2-5; v_gene: TRBV20-1; d_gene: TRBD2; CDR3nt: TGCAGTGCTCCAGCGGGGGCCAGGGTAGGGGAGACCCAGTACTTC; CDR3aa: CSAPAGARVGETQYF
abundance: few; j_gene: TRBJ2-1; v_gene: TRBV5-1; d_gene: .; CDR3nt: TGCGCCAGCAGCGGACGACAGGCTGAAAGCTCCTACAATGAGCAGTTCTTC; CDR3aa: CASSGRQAESSYNEQFF
abundance: .; j_gene: TRBJ2-5; v_gene: TRBV20-1; d_gene: .; CDR3nt: TGCAGTGCTAGAGATGACTCCCCAGAGACCCAGTACTTC; CDR3aa: CSARDDSPETQYF
abundance: many; j_gene: TRBJ2-5; v_gene: TRBV20-1; d_gene: TRBD2; CDR3nt: TGCAGTGCGCCGACTAGCGTTGAAGAGACCCAGTACTTC; CDR3aa: CSAPTSVEETQYF
abundance: .; j_gene: TRBJ2-5; v_gene: TRBV5-1; d_gene: TRBD2; CDR3nt: TGCGCCAGCAGCAACTCAAAAGCGGGGGGTGGAGAGACCCAGTACTTC; CDR3aa: CASSNSKAGGGETQYF
abundance: few; j_gene: TRBJ1-6; v_gene: TRBV7-2; d_gene: TRBD1; CDR3nt: TGTGCCAGCAGCCGCGACAGGGCCTCACCCCTCCACTTT; CDR3aa: CASSRDRASPLHF
abundance: .; j_gene: TRBJ1-2; v_gene: TRBV20-1; d_gene: .; CDR3nt: TGCAGTGCCCCCGGGGCAGGGGAGTTAAGTAGCTATGGCTACACCTTC; CDR3aa: CSAPGAGELSSYGYTF
abundance: .; j_gene: TRBJ2-1; v_gene: TRBV6-2/TRBV6-3; d_gene: .; CDR3nt: TGTGCCAGCCACGAGGGGTGGCATGAGCAGTTCTTC; CDR3aa: CASHEGWHEQFF
abundance: few; j_gene: TRBJ2-7; v_gene: TRBV12-3/TRBV12-4; d_gene: TRBD1; CDR3nt: TGTGCCAGCAGTTTCGGGGGGACAGGGAACCACGAGCAGTACTTC; CDR3aa: CASSFGGTGNHEQYF